The entry that follows covers one T cell receptor (beta chain) sequence. Profiling relied on immunoSEQ multiplex PCR, and the TCRdb table lists in-frame clones only, not all of them. This table holds 60,000 to 80,000 clones, roughly 88% found once. The germline CDR1 and CDR2 sequences are SGHAT and FQDESV (reference sequence). Trimming cost V 3 bases and J 4 bases, with 9 bases left between them. The CDR3 length is 14 residues. This sample is drawn from a study of OX40 agonist ivuxolimab in advanced cancers. V is TRBV11-1 and J is TRBJ1-4, with D possibly being TRBD1 (5 bases). The sample consisted of CD4+ or CD8+ T cells sorted from blood, taken in a trial of the OX40 agonist ivuxolimab. This receptor was obtained from an adult with an advanced solid tumor such as melanoma, head and neck, liver or kidney cancer. The chain's CDR3 is CASSFGRDNEKLFF. The CDR3 coding sequence is TGTGCCAGCAGCTTCGGCAGGGATAATGAAAAACTGTTTTTT.